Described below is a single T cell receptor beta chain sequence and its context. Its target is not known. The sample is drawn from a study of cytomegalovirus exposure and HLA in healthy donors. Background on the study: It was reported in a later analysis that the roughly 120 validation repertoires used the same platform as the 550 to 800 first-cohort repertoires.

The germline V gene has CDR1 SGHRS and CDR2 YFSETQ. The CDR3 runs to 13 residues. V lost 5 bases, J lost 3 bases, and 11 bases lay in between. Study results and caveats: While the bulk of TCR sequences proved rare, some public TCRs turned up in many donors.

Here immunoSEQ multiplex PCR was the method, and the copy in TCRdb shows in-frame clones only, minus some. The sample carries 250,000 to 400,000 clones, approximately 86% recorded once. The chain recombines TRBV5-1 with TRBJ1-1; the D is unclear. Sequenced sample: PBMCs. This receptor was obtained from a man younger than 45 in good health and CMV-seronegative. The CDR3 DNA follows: TGCGCCAGCAGAGAGGGCGGGGACACTGAAGCTTTCTTT. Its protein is CASREGGDTEAFF. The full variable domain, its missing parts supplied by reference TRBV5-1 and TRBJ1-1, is KAGVTQTPRYLIKTRGQQVTLSCSPISGHRSVSWYQQTPGQGLQFLFEYFSETQRNKGNFPGRFSGRQFSNSRSEMNVSTLELGDSALYLCASREGGDTEAFFGQGTRLTVV.